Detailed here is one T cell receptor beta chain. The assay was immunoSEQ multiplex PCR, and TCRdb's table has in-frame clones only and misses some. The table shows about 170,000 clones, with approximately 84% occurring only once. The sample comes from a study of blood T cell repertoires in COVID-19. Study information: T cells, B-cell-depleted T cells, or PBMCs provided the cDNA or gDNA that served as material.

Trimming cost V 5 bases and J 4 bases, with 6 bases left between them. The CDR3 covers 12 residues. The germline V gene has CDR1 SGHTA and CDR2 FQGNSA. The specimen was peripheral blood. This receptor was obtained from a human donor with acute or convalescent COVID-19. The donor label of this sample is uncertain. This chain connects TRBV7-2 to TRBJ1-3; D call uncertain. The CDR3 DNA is TGTGCCAGCAGCCCAGCGGGAAACACCATATATTTT. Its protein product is CASSPAGNTIYF.